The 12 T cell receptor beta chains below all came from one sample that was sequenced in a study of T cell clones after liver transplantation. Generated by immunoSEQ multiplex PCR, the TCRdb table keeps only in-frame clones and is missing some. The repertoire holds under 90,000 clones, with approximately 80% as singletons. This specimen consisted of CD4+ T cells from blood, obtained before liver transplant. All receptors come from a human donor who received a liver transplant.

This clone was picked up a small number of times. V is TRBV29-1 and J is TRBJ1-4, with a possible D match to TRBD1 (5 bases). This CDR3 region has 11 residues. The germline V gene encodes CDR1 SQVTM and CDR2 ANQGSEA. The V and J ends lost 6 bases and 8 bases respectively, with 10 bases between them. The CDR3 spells CSVREDEKLFF. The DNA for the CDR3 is TGCAGCGTCAGGGAGGACGAAAAACTGTTTTTT.

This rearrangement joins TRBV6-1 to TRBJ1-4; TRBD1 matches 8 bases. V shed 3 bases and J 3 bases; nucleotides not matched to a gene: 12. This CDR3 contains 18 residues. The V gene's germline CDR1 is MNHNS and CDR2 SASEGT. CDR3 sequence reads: CASSDPGQGGRANEKLFF. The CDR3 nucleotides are TGTGCCAGCAGTGATCCCGGACAGGGTGGCAGGGCTAATGAAAAACTGTTTTTT.

For the CDR3, the DNA is TGTGCCAGTAGTCCCGCCAAGAGGATTCACGAGCAGTACTTC. Translation: CASSPAKRIHEQYF. The chain employs TRBV19 and TRBJ2-7; D gene ambiguous. Germline assignment: CDR1 LNHDA and CDR2 SQIVND (reference sequence). The CDR3 contains 14 residues. V was trimmed by 5 bases and J by 5 bases, leaving 16 bases between them.

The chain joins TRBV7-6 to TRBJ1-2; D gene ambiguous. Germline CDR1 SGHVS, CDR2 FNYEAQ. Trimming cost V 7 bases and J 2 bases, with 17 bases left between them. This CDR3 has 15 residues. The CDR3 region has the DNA TGTGCCAGCAAGCGAGGAAGAGGAACCAACTATGGCTACACCTTC. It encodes CASKRGRGTNYGYTF. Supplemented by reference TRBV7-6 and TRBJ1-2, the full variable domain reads GAGVSQSPRYKVTKRGQDVALRCDPISGHVSLYWYRQALGQGPEFLTYFNYEAQQDKSGLPNDRFSAERPEGSISTLTIQRTEQRDSAMYRCASKRGRGTNYGYTFGSGTRLTVV.

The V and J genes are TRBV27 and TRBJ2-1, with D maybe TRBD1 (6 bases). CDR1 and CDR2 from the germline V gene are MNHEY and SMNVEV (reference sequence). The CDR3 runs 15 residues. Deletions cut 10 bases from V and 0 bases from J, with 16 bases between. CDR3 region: CATLPGHSSYNEQFF. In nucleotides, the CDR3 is TGTGCCACCCTACCGGGACATTCCTCCTACAATGAGCAGTTCTTC.

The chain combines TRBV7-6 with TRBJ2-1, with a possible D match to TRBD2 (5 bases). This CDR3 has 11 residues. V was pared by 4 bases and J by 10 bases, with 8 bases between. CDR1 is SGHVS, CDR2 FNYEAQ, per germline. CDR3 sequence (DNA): TGTGCCAGCAGCTCCGGGGTAGAGCAGTTCTTC. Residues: CASSSGVEQFF.

CDR3 sequence: CASTHGGELFF. DNA for the CDR3: TGTGCCAGTACACACGGCGGGGAGCTGTTTTTT. The rearrangement links TRBV2 to TRBJ2-2; D is undetermined. The CDR3 covers 11 residues. V was shortened by 9 bases and J by 7 bases, with 9 bases between the two germline ends. Germline V gene sequence: CDR1 SNHLY, CDR2 FYNNEI.

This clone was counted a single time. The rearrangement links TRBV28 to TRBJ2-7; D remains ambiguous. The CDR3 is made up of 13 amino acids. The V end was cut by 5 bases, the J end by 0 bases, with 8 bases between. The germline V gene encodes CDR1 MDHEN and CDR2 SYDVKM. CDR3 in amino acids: CASSPRSSYEQYF. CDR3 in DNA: TGTGCCAGCAGTCCCAGGAGCTCCTACGAGCAGTACTTC. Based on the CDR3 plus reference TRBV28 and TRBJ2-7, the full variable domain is DVKVTQSSRYLVKRTGEKVFLECVQDMDHENMFWYRQDPGLGLRLIYFSYDVKMKEKGDIPEGYSVSREKKERFSLILESASTNQTSMYLCASSPRSSYEQYFGPGTRLTVT.

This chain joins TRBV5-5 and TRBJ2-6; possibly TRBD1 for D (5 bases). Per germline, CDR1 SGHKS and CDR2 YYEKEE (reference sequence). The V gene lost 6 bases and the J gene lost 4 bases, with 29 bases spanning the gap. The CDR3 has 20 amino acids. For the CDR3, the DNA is TGTGCCAGCACCCTATTAACACGACAGTTCCTTCTCTCAGGGGCCAACGTCCTGACTTTC. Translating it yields CASTLLTRQFLLSGANVLTF.

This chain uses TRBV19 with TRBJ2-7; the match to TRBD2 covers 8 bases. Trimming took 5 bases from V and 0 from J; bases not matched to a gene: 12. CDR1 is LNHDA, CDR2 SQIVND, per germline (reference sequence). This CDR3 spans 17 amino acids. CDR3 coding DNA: TGTGCCAGTAGTCCAAGGGGGGGCGGGAGGTCCTCCTACGAGCAGTACTTC. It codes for CASSPRGGGRSSYEQYF.

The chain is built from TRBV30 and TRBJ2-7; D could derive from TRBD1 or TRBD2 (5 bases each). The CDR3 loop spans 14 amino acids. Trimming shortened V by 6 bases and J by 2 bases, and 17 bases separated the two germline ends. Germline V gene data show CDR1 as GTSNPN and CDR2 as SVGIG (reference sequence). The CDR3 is CACSPQGAPYEQYF. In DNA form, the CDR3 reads TGTGCCTGTTCACCTCAGGGAGCCCCCTACGAGCAGTACTTC.

CDR3 nucleotide sequence: TGCGCCAGCAGCTTCCTAGCGGGCGAAACCTACGAGCAGTACTTC. Protein product: CASSFLAGETYEQYF. The V gene is TRBV5-1, the J gene TRBJ2-7; 8 bases are shared with TRBD2. CDR3 length equals 15 residues. The V and J ends lost 2 bases and 2 bases, in that order; junction bases with no gene match: 6. Germline-derived CDR1 and CDR2 are SGHRS and YFSETQ.